The 17 T cell receptor beta chains below were found in one sample sequenced in a study of blood T cells in healthy people across ages. Then a second PCR, running roughly 7 to 11 cycles, was carried out with a sample-barcoded 5' primer and a J-beta primer mix. TCRdb re-called the 5' RACE reads through MiXCR, storing one row per CDR3 protein. The data contain hundreds of thousands of distinct CDR3 sequences, under 45% of them seen just once; the ten biggest clones take up around 21%. The source material was blood. The receptor source for this set is a man aged 60 to 75 in good health.

The chain carries TRBV15 and TRBJ2-7, with a tentative D call TRBD1 (5 bases). The DNA end is a closer match to TRBJ2-4, so the J assignment may be wrong. CDR1 and CDR2 from the germline V gene are LNHNV and YYDKDF (reference sequence). This CDR3 has 15 amino acids. CDR3 nucleotides: TGTGCCACCAGCACCTTTGCAGGGATCGAAAACATTCAGTACTTC. Encoded protein: CATSTFAGIENIQYF.

This clonotype has a handful of counts. This sequence joins TRBV6-5 and TRBJ1-5; D remains unclear. Per the germline V gene, CDR1 is MNHEY and CDR2 is SVGAGI. The CDR3 length is 14 residues. V was shortened by 2 bases and J by 5 bases, with 10 bases between the two germline ends. The CDR3 nucleotides read TGTGCCAGCAGTTACACCGCCGGGGATCAGCCCCAGCATTTT. Amino acid sequence: CASSYTAGDQPQHF.

CDR3 protein: CASSLYRRGDMLGELFF. The CDR3 DNA reads as TGTGCCAGCAGTTTATATAGGCGGGGGGACATGCTCGGGGAGCTGTTTTTT. This chain connects TRBV28 to TRBJ2-2, with 8 nucleotides matching TRBD2. Germline V gene lookup returns CDR1 MDHEN and CDR2 SYDVKM. The CDR3 extends over 17 amino acids. The V segment lost 1 base and the J segment 7 bases; nucleotides outside the gene matches: 11.

The gene calls are TRBV12-3 or TRBV12-4 and TRBJ2-7; the D call may be TRBD1 or TRBD2 (5 bases each). Trimming pared 6 bases from V and 6 bases from J, leaving 18 bases between. The CDR3 sequence is 14 residues long. CDR3 sequence: CASRRAGASGEQYF. CDR3 DNA: TGTGCCAGCAGGAGAGCCGGGGCTTCCGGCGAGCAGTACTTC.

This clonotype was recorded many times. The chain couples TRBV7-6 to TRBJ1-1; no clear D gene. This CDR3 contains 13 residues. From germline, CDR1 is SGHVS and CDR2 FNYEAQ. The germline V and J ends were trimmed by 5 bases and 10 bases, with 17 bases remaining between them. The CDR3 DNA follows: TGTGCCAGCAGCGTATCATTAGCCTCGGTAGCTTTCTTT. Translation gives CASSVSLASVAFF.

This clonotype was picked up a small number of times. The chain is built from TRBV7-9 and TRBJ1-6; 9 nucleotides agree with TRBD1. The V gene end was trimmed by 5 bases and the J gene end by 7 bases; junction bases not matched to a gene: 6. The CDR3 has 15 residues. Germline V gene lookup returns CDR1 SEHNR and CDR2 FQNEAQ (reference sequence). CDR3 in DNA: TGTGCCAGCAGCACCCAGACAGGGGGAAATTCACCCCTCCACTTT. It codes for CASSTQTGGNSPLHF.

This sequence joins TRBV20-1 and TRBJ2-1; D is ambiguous. The CDR3 is 14 amino acids. V gave up 0 bases and J gave up 6 bases, with 12 bases separating them. The germline gives CDR1 DFQATT, CDR2 SNEGSKA (reference sequence). The CDR3 sequence: CSAREVGLANEQFF. CDR3 coding DNA: TGCAGTGCTAGAGAGGTGGGCCTGGCCAATGAGCAGTTCTTC.

This clonotype was recorded a few times. The genes are TRBV7-2 and TRBJ2-1, with 10 bases identical to TRBD1. V was pared by 4 bases and J by 9 bases, with 9 bases of the junction left unmatched. The CDR3 is 15 amino acids. In germline, CDR1 is SGHTA, CDR2 FQGNSA. The CDR3: CASSSGTGVGGEQFF. CDR3 nucleotide sequence: TGTGCCAGCAGCTCCGGGACAGGGGTTGGTGGTGAGCAGTTCTTC.

The chain employs TRBV12-3 or TRBV12-4 and TRBJ1-2; weak D call: TRBD1 (5 bases). Trimming left V 6 bases short and J 7 bases short, with 15 bases between. This CDR3 contains 13 residues. CDR3 DNA sequence: TGTGCCAGCAGCTTCCCCATGGGGCGTGGCTACACCTTC. It yields the protein CASSFPMGRGYTF.

This chain connects TRBV15 to TRBJ2-3, with D tentatively TRBD2 (6 bases). The CDR3 contains 14 residues. Looked up from germline, CDR1 is LNHNV and CDR2 is YYDKDF (reference sequence). Deletions cut 5 bases from V and 11 bases from J, with 20 bases between. The chain's CDR3 is CATSLTETRDLQYF. The CDR3 nucleotides read TGTGCCACCAGCCTGACTGAAACTAGGGACTTGCAGTATTTT.

This chain links TRBV12-3 or TRBV12-4 with TRBJ1-2, with TRBD1 matching over 7 bases. The trim removed 4 bases at V and 8 bases at J, leaving 13 bases unmatched. This CDR3 is built from 15 residues. The CDR3 reads CASSSPPSGDSGYTF. The CDR3 bases are TGTGCCAGCAGTTCCCCCCCGTCAGGGGACAGCGGCTACACCTTC.

This clonotype was detected many times. CDR3 loop: CSATGFIVYGYTF. The CDR3 DNA sequence: TGCAGTGCTACGGGCTTTATCGTCTATGGCTACACCTTC. The chain links TRBV20-1 to TRBJ1-2; D is unresolved. The V and J ends lost 4 bases and 4 bases respectively, with 13 bases between them. Germline V gene sequence: CDR1 DFQATT, CDR2 SNEGSKA (reference sequence). This CDR3 is built from 13 residues.

The rearrangement joins TRBV5-6 to TRBJ1-1; D is perhaps TRBD1 (5 bases). Between the trimmed V and J ends, which lost 4 bases and 5 bases, there was a span of 15 bases. Germline assignment: CDR1 SGHDT and CDR2 YYEEEE. CDR3 length equals 14 residues. DNA of the CDR3: TGTGCCAGCAGCACCACGAGGAGGGGAACTGAAGCTTTCTTT. This codes for CASSTTRRGTEAFF. Drawing the rest from reference TRBV5-6 and TRBJ1-1, the complete variable domain is DAGVTQSPTHLIKTRGQQVTLRCSPKSGHDTVSWYQQALGQGPQFIFQYYEEEERQRGNFPDRFSGHQFPNYSSELNVNALLLGDSALYLCASSTTRRGTEAFFGQGTRLTVV.

V is TRBV28 and J is TRBJ2-5; 9 bases are a match to TRBD2. The junction had 13 bases not matched to a gene; V was cut back by 4 bases and J by 4 bases. CDR3 length equals 17 residues. The germline CDR1 and CDR2 sequences are MDHEN and SYDVKM. The CDR3: CASSSSREGFRRETQYF. As DNA, the CDR3 is TGTGCCAGCAGTTCCTCGCGGGAGGGATTCCGAAGAGAGACCCAGTACTTC.

V gene TRBV7-2 combines with J gene TRBJ2-1, with D possibly being TRBD1 (6 bases). Trimming pared 1 base from V and 9 bases from J, leaving 10 bases between. Germline lookup yields CDR1 SGHTA and CDR2 FQGNSA. CDR3 length: 13 residues. CDR3 sequence reads: CASSLGRGGEQFF. Written as DNA, the CDR3 is TGTGCCAGCAGCTTAGGCAGGGGTGGTGAGCAGTTCTTC.

The chain joins TRBV7-2 to TRBJ2-5; D might be TRBD2 (6 bases). V lost 2 bases, J lost 7 bases, and 17 bases lay in between. The CDR3 covers 15 residues. Looked up from germline, CDR1 is SGHTA and CDR2 is FQGNSA. CDR3 sequence (DNA): TGTGCCAGCAGCTTAAGTGGGATGGGGGGTGGGACCCAGTACTTC. It encodes CASSLSGMGGGTQYF.

This chain connects TRBV12-3 or TRBV12-4 to TRBJ2-6; TRBD1 matches 8 bases. Trimming removed 5 bases from V and 4 bases from J; junction bases left unmatched: 10. The CDR3 extends over 17 amino acids. The CDR3 nucleotides read TGTGCCAGCAGTGTCAACCCGGGGACAGGAGGGGCCAACGTCCTGACTTTC. Residues: CASSVNPGTGGANVLTF.